The 6 T cell receptor beta chains below were found in one sample sequenced in a study of a mutant IDH1 vaccine in newly diagnosed glioma. Profiled with immunoSEQ multiplex PCR; TCRdb holds only in-frame clones, not every one. Seen here are about 36,000 clones, roughly 79% observed once, and the top ten hold 12%. Time point reported: week 5, during vaccination. The vaccine gave 300 ug of a 20-mer mutant IDH1 peptide subcutaneously per dose. These receptors have no identified antigens. The sample was PBMCs, taken from a glioma patient whose treatment included an IDH1 peptide vaccine. These receptors all come from a man aged 50 to 60 with glioma.

This rearrangement joins TRBV27 to TRBJ1-5; unclear D gene. V was cut by 0 bases and J by 7 bases, with 7 bases left in between. CDR3 length: 13 residues. Germline loops: CDR1 MNHEY, CDR2 SMNVEV (reference sequence). The CDR3 nucleotides read TGTGCCAGCAGTTTATCACCGAGGCAGCCCCAGCATTTT. Its protein product is CASSLSPRQPQHF.

As DNA, the CDR3 is TGTGCCAGCTCTTCGGGGCAGGGGGTCTACGAGCAGTACTTC. This codes for CASSSGQGVYEQYF. The rearrangement joins TRBV28 to TRBJ2-7, with 7 bases lining up with TRBD1. CDR3 length: 14 amino acids. Trimming cost V 8 bases and J 3 bases; bases outside gene matches: 10. Germline V lookup: CDR1 MDHEN, CDR2 SYDVKM.

In this sample, this clone turned up once. V and J are TRBV15 and TRBJ1-3; D unresolved. The length of the CDR3 is 15 residues. Germline lookup yields CDR1 LNHNV and CDR2 YYDKDF (reference sequence). The germline V and J ends were trimmed by 0 bases and 0 bases, with 6 bases remaining between them. The DNA for the CDR3 is TGTGCCACCAGCAGAGACCGAGTCTCTGGAAACACCATATATTTT. This translates into CATSRDRVSGNTIYF.

This chain connects TRBV9 to TRBJ1-3; D possibly corresponds to TRBD1 (5 bases). The CDR3 has 17 amino acids. The germline gives CDR1 SGDLS, CDR2 YYNGEE. V was cut by 4 bases and J by 4 bases, with 21 bases left in between. CDR3 sequence: CASSFQSGTGSGNTIYF. DNA of the CDR3: TGTGCCAGCAGCTTCCAGTCCGGGACTGGGAGCGGAAACACCATATATTTT. The full variable domain, in which reference TRBV9 and TRBJ1-3 provide the parts outside the CDR3, is DSGVTQTPKHLITATGQRVTLRCSPRSGDLSVYWYQQSLDQGLQFLIQYYNGEERAKGNILERFSAQQFPDLHSELNLSSLELGDSALYFCASSFQSGTGSGNTIYFGEGSWLTVV.

The chain has TRBV30 and TRBJ1-5; maybe TRBD1 (5 bases). The CDR3 sequence is 13 residues long. V gave up 1 base and J gave up 4 bases, with 8 bases separating them. The V gene's germline CDR1 is GTSNPN and CDR2 SVGIG (reference sequence). The CDR3: CAWSGTLNQPQHF. The CDR3 nucleotides read TGTGCCTGGAGTGGGACACTAAATCAGCCCCAGCATTTT. Based on the CDR3 plus reference TRBV30 and TRBJ1-5, the full variable domain is SQTIHQWPATLVQPVGSPLSLECTVEGTSNPNLYWYRQAAGRGLQLLFYSVGIGQISSEVPQNLSASRPQDRQFILSSKKLLLSDSGFYLCAWSGTLNQPQHFGDGTRLSIL.

The chain combines TRBV14 with TRBJ1-2; D is possibly TRBD1 (6 bases). Germline loops: CDR1 SGHDN, CDR2 FVKESK. The CDR3 length is 13 residues. Between the trimmed V and J ends, which lost 3 bases and 3 bases, there was a span of 8 bases. Here the CDR3 reads CASSHWTDYGYTF. DNA for the CDR3: TGTGCCAGCAGCCATTGGACAGACTATGGCTACACCTTC.